These 28 T cell receptor beta chains were sequenced from one sample in a study of beta chain features in type 1 diabetes. Expressed TCRB transcripts were sequenced after all isolated RNA was converted to cDNA. TCRdb's copy holds only in-frame clones and misses some; the assay was immunoSEQ multiplex PCR. The repertoire holds under 400,000 clones, with roughly 12% as singletons. Material for sequencing was naive CD4+ T cells from blood. Receptors were obtained from a young man in good health.

The chain joins TRBV5-1 to TRBJ2-5, with D possibly TRBD2 on 6 matching bases. Germline CDR1 SGHRS, CDR2 YFSETQ. Deletions cut 6 bases from V and 5 bases from J, with 17 bases between. This CDR3 region has 14 residues. The CDR3 region is CASTMGRESETQYF. Written as DNA, the CDR3 is TGCGCCAGCACCATGGGGCGGGAATCGGAGACCCAGTACTTC.

Only a few counts were recorded for this clone. CDR3 bases: TGCGCCAGCAGCCCGGAGGGCGACAGCCAAGAGACCCAGTACTTC. Protein product: CASSPEGDSQETQYF. V gene TRBV5-1 combines with J gene TRBJ2-5; D possibly corresponds to TRBD2 (6 bases). The V end was cut by 4 bases, the J end by 1 base, with 14 bases between. Per germline, CDR1 SGHRS and CDR2 YFSETQ. This CDR3 comprises 15 residues.

J is TRBJ2-3 and V is TRBV7-3; D gene unclear. The CDR3 sequence is 16 residues long. Deletions cut 4 bases from V and 0 bases from J, with 14 bases between. Per the germline V gene, CDR1 is SGHTA and CDR2 is FQGTGA. The CDR3 is CASSSWANPSTDTQYF. CDR3 sequence (DNA): TGTGCCAGCAGCTCTTGGGCGAATCCTAGCACAGATACGCAGTATTTT.

There are a few counts of this clone. The chain couples TRBV7-2 to TRBJ2-7; TRBD2 matches at 8 bases. The V segment lost 5 bases and the J segment 3 bases; nucleotides outside the gene matches: 12. CDR3 length: 16 amino acids. Germline V gene lookup returns CDR1 SGHTA and CDR2 FQGNSA. The CDR3 spells CASSPRGLAGRYEQYF. CDR3 DNA sequence: TGTGCCAGCAGCCCCCGGGGGCTAGCGGGCCGCTACGAGCAGTACTTC.

In its sample, this clone was seen a few times. The rearrangement links TRBV29-1 to TRBJ1-3; tentatively, D is TRBD1 (6 bases). The CDR3 is made up of 14 amino acids. V was cut by 4 bases and J by 3 bases, with 13 bases left in between. From germline, CDR1 is SQVTM and CDR2 ANQGSEA. CDR3 nucleotide sequence: TGCAGCGTTGGAGGCGGGGGCGATGGAAACACCATATATTTT. Protein: CSVGGGGDGNTIYF.

The chain recombines TRBV7-2 with TRBJ2-7; D gene unclear. Trimming took 1 base from V and 3 from J, leaving 13 bases between them. CDR3 size: 15 residues. Per germline, CDR1 SGHTA and CDR2 FQGNSA. The CDR3 loop is CASSLVFGSYYEQYF. The CDR3 bases are TGTGCCAGCAGCTTAGTTTTTGGCAGTTACTACGAGCAGTACTTC.

This clone was counted only a few times. This chain uses TRBV5-1 with TRBJ2-1, with 14 bases that match TRBD2. This CDR3 has 15 residues. Unmatched junction bases numbered 1, after V lost 3 bases and J lost 5 bases. From germline, CDR1 is SGHRS and CDR2 YFSETQ. The CDR3 spells CASSSGLAGDNEQFF. The CDR3 bases are TGCGCCAGCAGCTCGGGACTAGCGGGGGACAATGAGCAGTTCTTC.

This clone has just a few counts. The gene calls are TRBV5-6 and TRBJ1-6, with D possibly TRBD1 on 6 matching bases. CDR3 length: 15 residues. Germline lookup yields CDR1 SGHDT and CDR2 YYEEEE. V gave up 1 base and J gave up 5 bases, with 10 bases separating them. The CDR3 reads CASSLYRANNSPLHF. The CDR3 nucleotides are TGTGCCAGCAGCTTGTACAGGGCCAATAATTCACCCCTCCACTTT.

This clone has a handful of counts. CDR3 nucleotides: TGTGCCAGCAGTGACCGGGAGTCCCCCTACAATGAGCAGTTCTTC. Its translation: CASSDRESPYNEQFF. J is TRBJ2-1 and V is TRBV28; D perhaps matches TRBD2 (6 bases). Germline lookup yields CDR1 MDHEN and CDR2 SYDVKM. The CDR3 covers 15 residues. V was trimmed by 5 bases and J by 2 bases, leaving 13 bases between them. Looking up the rest from reference TRBV28 and TRBJ2-1 gives the full variable domain: DVKVTQSSRYLVKRTGEKVFLECVQDMDHENMFWYRQDPGLGLRLIYFSYDVKMKEKGDIPEGYSVSREKKERFSLILESASTNQTSMYLCASSDRESPYNEQFFGPGTRLTVL.

V usage is TRBV6-6 and J usage is TRBJ2-7, with D perhaps matching TRBD1 (6 bases). The CDR3 sequence is 11 residues long. Germline V lookup: CDR1 MNHNY, CDR2 SVGAGI (reference sequence). Trimming pared 6 bases from V and 9 bases from J, leaving 12 bases between. The CDR3 here is CASRTQGTQYF. Written as DNA, the CDR3 is TGTGCCAGCAGAACACAGGGTACGCAGTACTTC.

This clone came up a few times. V usage is TRBV7-2 and J usage is TRBJ2-7; 11 bases fit TRBD2. V trimming: 3 bases; J trimming: 3 bases; junction bases outside the gene matches: 1. The CDR3 loop spans 14 amino acids. Per the germline V gene, CDR1 is SGHTA and CDR2 is FQGNSA. CDR3 sequence: CASSFLAGGYEQYF. In nucleotides, the CDR3 is TGTGCCAGCAGCTTCCTAGCGGGAGGCTACGAGCAGTACTTC.

This clone was counted only a few times. The rearrangement joins TRBV28 to TRBJ2-4; D is perhaps TRBD2 (6 bases). The V end was cut by 2 bases, the J end by 7 bases, with 12 bases between. The CDR3 runs 14 residues. Germline V gene sequence: CDR1 MDHEN, CDR2 SYDVKM. The CDR3 nucleotides read TGTGCCAGCAGTTTAGAGCGGGCGAGGAACATTCAGTACTTC. This codes for CASSLERARNIQYF. Supplemented by reference TRBV28 and TRBJ2-4, the full variable domain reads DVKVTQSSRYLVKRTGEKVFLECVQDMDHENMFWYRQDPGLGLRLIYFSYDVKMKEKGDIPEGYSVSREKKERFSLILESASTNQTSMYLCASSLERARNIQYFGAGTRLSVL.

The CDR3 is CASSWGLAIVVGTGELFF. The DNA of the CDR3 is TGTGCCAGCAGCTGGGGACTAGCGATCGTTGTCGGCACCGGGGAGCTGTTTTTT. The chain is built from TRBV7-2 and TRBJ2-2, with 10 bases lining up with TRBD2. Germline CDR1 is SGHTA and CDR2 is FQGNSA. This CDR3 is 18 amino acids long. The junction had 12 bases not matched to a gene; V was cut back by 4 bases and J by 4 bases.

Only a few counts were recorded for this clone. The CDR3 region has the DNA TGTGCCAGCAGCTTAGGCGGCGGGAGAAGGAATGAGCAGTTCTTC. It translates to CASSLGGGRRNEQFF. The chain employs TRBV7-9 and TRBJ2-1, with 7 positions matching TRBD2. Germline-derived CDR1 and CDR2 are SEHNR and FQNEAQ (reference sequence). CDR3 length: 15 residues. Trimming cost V 1 base and J 7 bases; bases outside gene matches: 7.

About this clone: The same CDR3 is also encoded by other DNA sequences in this sample. This chain links TRBV29-1 with TRBJ1-1; 7 bases line up with TRBD1. The CDR3 runs 13 residues. The V and J ends lost 6 bases and 0 bases, in that order; junction bases with no gene match: 4. Germline CDR1 reads SQVTM; CDR2 reads ANQGSEA. In DNA form, the CDR3 reads TGCAGCGTAAGGGGACAGATGAACACTGAAGCTTTCTTT. This translates into CSVRGQMNTEAFF.

V gene TRBV7-3 combines with J gene TRBJ1-2; no reliable D call. Germline CDR1 and CDR2: SGHTA and FQGTGA. This CDR3 is built from 14 residues. Deletions cut 5 bases from V and 4 bases from J, with 14 bases between. The CDR3 protein is CASSPGPTLYGYTF. Written as DNA, the CDR3 is TGTGCCAGCAGCCCCGGTCCAACCCTCTATGGCTACACCTTC.

This clone has a handful of counts. The chain has TRBV30 and TRBJ2-1; 12 bases line up with TRBD2. The germline V gene encodes CDR1 GTSNPN and CDR2 SVGIG (reference sequence). The V gene end was trimmed by 1 base and the J gene end by 3 bases; junction bases not matched to a gene: 7. The CDR3 spans 17 residues. In DNA form, the CDR3 reads TGTGCCTGGAGTGATCCGACTAGCGGGGGTCGCTACAATGAGCAGTTCTTC. It yields the protein CAWSDPTSGGRYNEQFF.

This clone was counted between two and nine times. The rearrangement links TRBV7-9 to TRBJ1-4, with 8 bases aligning to TRBD1. The CDR3 extends over 14 amino acids. Germline V CDR1 and CDR2: SEHNR, FQNEAQ (reference sequence). With V trimmed by 4 bases and J by 8 bases, 6 bases remained unmatched. CDR3 sequence (DNA): TGTGCCAGCAGCTCACCTGGGACAGGCGAAAAACTGTTTTTT. It translates to CASSSPGTGEKLFF. Combining the CDR3 with reference TRBV7-9 and TRBJ1-4 gives the whole variable domain DTGVSQNPRHKITKRGQNVTFRCDPISEHNRLYWYRQTLGQGPEFLTYFQNEAQLEKSRLLSDRFSAERPKGSFSTLEIQRTEQGDSAMYLCASSSPGTGEKLFFGSGTQLSVL.

The chain recombines TRBV28 with TRBJ2-7; possible D gene TRBD1, 6 bases. The ends were cut back, 7 bases at V and 9 bases at J, with 13 bases in the middle. The CDR3 extends over 11 amino acids. Germline V lookup: CDR1 MDHEN, CDR2 SYDVKM. The CDR3 region is CASIGDIGQYF. The CDR3 coding sequence is TGTGCCAGCATCGGGGACATCGGGCAGTACTTC.

This clone was seen a few times. The rearrangement uses TRBV28 and TRBJ2-1, with 7 bases fitting TRBD1. The germline CDR1 and CDR2 sequences are MDHEN and SYDVKM. This CDR3 has 15 amino acids. J gave up 8 bases and V 8 bases, and 15 bases lay outside the gene matches. In DNA form, the CDR3 reads TGTGCCAGCGGAAAACCCTCCAGGGGGATCTATGAGCAGTTCTTC. Its protein is CASGKPSRGIYEQFF.

This sequence joins TRBV7-6 and TRBJ2-7, with 9 bases identical to TRBD2. This CDR3 spans 15 amino acids. Germline V gene lookup returns CDR1 SGHVS and CDR2 FNYEAQ. The J segment lost 4 bases and the V segment lost 2 bases, leaving 6 bases of the junction unmatched. For the CDR3, the DNA is TGTGCCAGCAGCTTAAGAGGCGGGGGGGCGTACGAGCAGTACTTC. Translated, it gives CASSLRGGGAYEQYF.

This clone was picked up a small number of times. The chain recombines TRBV5-8 with TRBJ2-3; possible D gene TRBD1, 6 bases. The germline CDR1 and CDR2 sequences are SGHTS and YDEGEE. The ends were cut back, 1 base at V and 4 bases at J, with 10 bases in the middle. There are 14 residues in the CDR3. The CDR3 DNA follows: TGTGCCAGCAGCTTGTCAGGGGTTTCAGATACGCAGTATTTT. It yields the protein CASSLSGVSDTQYF.

In its sample, this clone was seen a few times. V usage is TRBV30 and J usage is TRBJ1-2; D is undetermined. The V gene lost 0 bases and the J gene lost 3 bases, with 11 bases spanning the gap. The CDR3 runs 14 residues. Per germline, CDR1 GTSNPN and CDR2 SVGIG (reference sequence). The CDR3 DNA reads TGTGCCTGGAGTGTAGGTTTGAGGGACTATGGCTACACCTTC. Translated, it gives CAWSVGLRDYGYTF.

The V call is TRBV11-2, the J call TRBJ2-1; 10 positions agree with TRBD2. The CDR3 runs to 17 residues. The germline V gene has CDR1 SGHAT and CDR2 FQNNGV. J was trimmed by 8 bases and V by 1 base; bases with no gene match: 11. The CDR3 reads CASSLVGSGRKSDEQFF. The DNA of the CDR3 is TGTGCCAGCAGCTTAGTGGGTAGCGGGAGGAAGAGCGATGAGCAGTTCTTC.

The V call is TRBV28, the J call TRBJ2-4; TRBD1 is a possible D gene (6 bases). This CDR3 spans 12 amino acids. Germline loops: CDR1 MDHEN, CDR2 SYDVKM. Trimming shortened V by 6 bases and J by 10 bases, and 13 bases separated the two germline ends. Written as DNA, the CDR3 is TGTGCCAGCAGCCGGACAGCCCCAATTCAGTACTTC. Amino acids: CASSRTAPIQYF.

The chain recombines TRBV11-3 with TRBJ2-5; D not certain. The CDR3 loop spans 12 amino acids. From germline, CDR1 is SGHNT and CDR2 YENEEA. V was shortened by 2 bases and J by 5 bases, with 6 bases between the two germline ends. The CDR3 sequence is CASSLSGETQYF. Written as DNA, the CDR3 is TGTGCCAGCAGCTTATCGGGTGAGACCCAGTACTTC.

The rearrangement uses TRBV7-9 and TRBJ1-3; D ambiguous. V lost 0 bases, J lost 4 bases, and 7 bases lay in between. Germline loops: CDR1 SEHNR, CDR2 FQNEAQ (reference sequence). This CDR3 spans 14 amino acids. CDR3 sequence reads: CASSLARAGNTIYF. CDR3 nucleotides: TGTGCCAGCAGCTTAGCGCGGGCAGGAAACACCATATATTTT.

This clone has only a few counts. The chain uses TRBV7-2 and TRBJ2-2; D uncertain. The germline CDR1 and CDR2 sequences are SGHTA and FQGNSA. The CDR3 spans 13 residues. V lost 2 bases and J 4 bases, leaving 5 bases between the germline ends. CDR3 nucleotides: TGTGCCAGCAGCTTACAGGTCACCGGGGAGCTGTTTTTT. Its protein is CASSLQVTGELFF.